The clone carrying this TCR beta chain was counted only a few times. Its antigen is not identified. There are 15 residues in the CDR3. The germline CDR1 and CDR2 sequences are MNHNS and SASEGT. Trimming removed 11 bases from V and 0 bases from J, with 18 bases in between. TCRdb re-called the reads with MiXCR, one entry per CDR3 protein. The data show roughly 340,000 distinct CDR3 sequences, just under 30% seen once. The sample belongs to a study of T cell repertoires in cytomegalovirus infection. Overall study: Signatures in public TCR beta sequences pointed to both CMV infection and matching HLA type.

The sequence was collected from a human donor in good health (CMV status not recorded). Some clones in this sample may be carry-over from other donors' samples. V is TRBV6-1 and J is TRBJ2-3, with TRBD2 as a possible D gene (6 bases). The sample was cultured PBMCs, taken from culture after CMV antigen stimulation. In nucleotides, the CDR3 is TGTGCCTCTCTTAGGAGGGTCCCTAGCACAGATACGCAGTATTTT. This sequence encodes CASLRRVPSTDTQYF.